These 16 T cell receptor beta chains were all obtained from the same sample, sequenced in a study of blood T cell repertoires in COVID-19. Profiled with immunoSEQ multiplex PCR; TCRdb holds only in-frame clones, not every one. The sample has around 320,000 clones, 85% to 90% seen once. Sequencing was performed on peripheral blood. These receptors all stem from a woman aged 30 to 39 with COVID-19, enrolled during active disease.

V is TRBV12-5 and J is TRBJ2-7, with 9 bases aligning to TRBD1. The CDR3 has 16 amino acids. With V trimmed by 5 bases and J by 2 bases, 10 bases remained unmatched. CDR1 LGHNT and CDR2 FRNRAP come from the germline V gene. CDR3 amino acids: CASGLDRTGDTYEQYF. The CDR3 DNA reads as TGTGCTAGTGGTCTCGACCGGACAGGGGACACCTACGAGCAGTACTTC.

The rearrangement links TRBV5-6 to TRBJ2-5; 7 bases line up with TRBD1. Germline assignment: CDR1 SGHDT and CDR2 YYEEEE. This CDR3 is built from 13 residues. V shed 4 bases, J shed 6 bases, and the junction held 6 bases outside the gene matches. The CDR3: CASSAGQVKTQYF. The DNA for the CDR3 is TGTGCCAGCAGCGCTGGACAGGTGAAGACCCAGTACTTC. Full variable domain (missing parts from reference TRBV5-6 and TRBJ2-5): DAGVTQSPTHLIKTRGQQVTLRCSPKSGHDTVSWYQQALGQGPQFIFQYYEEEERQRGNFPDRFSGHQFPNYSSELNVNALLLGDSALYLCASSAGQVKTQYFGPGTRLLVL.

V is TRBV10-3 and J is TRBJ1-1; D perhaps matches TRBD1 (6 bases). The ends were cut back, 6 bases at V and 4 bases at J, with 12 bases in the middle. Looked up from germline, CDR1 is ENHRY and CDR2 is SYGVKD. This CDR3 region has 13 residues. CDR3 sequence (DNA): TGTGCCATCAGCCGACAGGTGTTCACTGAAGCTTTCTTT. It encodes CAISRQVFTEAFF.

CDR3 sequence (DNA): TGCGCCAGCAGCTCCCTTCGGGGTAGTGAAGCTTTCTTT. Protein: CASSSLRGSEAFF. The genes are TRBV5-1 and TRBJ1-1; D remains ambiguous. CDR3 length: 13 residues. Per the germline V gene, CDR1 is SGHRS and CDR2 is YFSETQ. Trimming stripped 3 bases from V and 7 bases from J, with 13 bases between.

The V call is TRBV11-2, the J call TRBJ1-1, with D hard to call. V was trimmed by 2 bases and J by 1 base, leaving 5 bases between them. The germline gives CDR1 SGHAT, CDR2 FQNNGV. CDR3 length: 13 amino acids. CDR3 bases: TGTGCCAGCAGCTTACAGGAGAACACTGAAGCTTTCTTT. This codes for CASSLQENTEAFF.

The chain recombines TRBV7-2 with TRBJ1-2, with 8 bases lining up with TRBD1. The CDR3 has 17 residues. Germline V gene lookup returns CDR1 SGHTA and CDR2 FQGNSA. V trimming: 1 base; J trimming: 4 bases; junction bases outside the gene matches: 11. This CDR3 reads CASSLGRQGARGYGYTF. DNA of the CDR3: TGTGCCAGCAGCTTAGGGCGGCAGGGGGCTCGTGGCTATGGCTACACCTTC.

The J gene is TRBJ1-2, the V gene TRBV6-5; tentatively, D is TRBD1 (5 bases). This CDR3 comprises 14 residues. Germline V gene sequence: CDR1 MNHEY, CDR2 SVGAGI. V was cut by 6 bases and J by 8 bases, with 19 bases left in between. CDR3 sequence reads: CASSPGTEYRGYTF. Written as DNA, the CDR3 is TGTGCCAGCAGCCCCGGGACTGAATATAGGGGCTACACCTTC.

V and J are TRBV20-1 and TRBJ2-5; 7 nucleotides agree with TRBD2. The V segment lost 3 bases and the J segment 3 bases; nucleotides outside the gene matches: 4. The CDR3 contains 13 residues. Germline V CDR1 and CDR2: DFQATT, SNEGSKA (reference sequence). The CDR3 sequence: CSASKGGKETQYF. As DNA, the CDR3 is TGCAGTGCTAGTAAGGGAGGGAAAGAGACCCAGTACTTC.

The V call is TRBV7-9, the J call TRBJ1-6; TRBD1 might be the D (5 bases). Trimming cost V 2 bases and J 9 bases, with 11 bases left between them. CDR1 and CDR2 (germline): SEHNR, FQNEAQ (reference sequence). This CDR3 is 14 amino acids long. The CDR3 DNA reads as TGTGCCAGCAGCTTACAGGGTAGGACTTCACCCCTCCACTTT. Protein sequence: CASSLQGRTSPLHF.

V is TRBV7-6 and J is TRBJ2-1, with D hard to call. The V end was cut by 2 bases, the J end by 7 bases, with 15 bases between. The CDR3 has 15 amino acids. From germline, CDR1 is SGHVS and CDR2 FNYEAQ. Written as DNA, the CDR3 is TGTGCCAGCAGCTTAAATAGTGTCCCCGGGAATGAGCAGTTCTTC. Its protein product is CASSLNSVPGNEQFF.

This clone was seen more than once but under ten times. V and J are TRBV10-1 and TRBJ1-4; D is uncertain. V lost 6 bases and J lost 4, with 12 bases in between. The CDR3 consists of 14 residues. CDR1 WNHNN and CDR2 SYGVQD come from the germline V gene (reference sequence). DNA of the CDR3: TGCGCCAGCAGCTACGGGAATGGTAATGAAAAACTGTTTTTT. Translating it yields CASSYGNGNEKLFF.

The chain carries TRBV18 and TRBJ2-7; the D gene is possibly TRBD1 (5 bases). CDR1 and CDR2 (germline): KGHSH, LQKENI. This CDR3 contains 15 residues. V shed 6 bases and J shed 2 bases, with 17 bases lying between them. The CDR3 region is CASSPGARKAYEQYF. The CDR3 nucleotides read TGTGCCAGCTCTCCTGGGGCACGAAAGGCCTACGAGCAGTACTTC.

The chain recombines TRBV7-9 with TRBJ1-6; 7 bases map to TRBD1. J gave up 6 bases and V 7 bases, and 6 bases lay outside the gene matches. CDR1 and CDR2 (germline): SEHNR, FQNEAQ (reference sequence). There are 14 residues in the CDR3. The CDR3 DNA sequence: TGTGCCAGCATCGCGACAGGGACTAATTCACCCCTCCACTTT. Translated, it gives CASIATGTNSPLHF.

The rearrangement joins TRBV14 to TRBJ2-1, with D possibly being TRBD1 (5 bases). V dropped 4 bases and J dropped 8 bases, with 24 bases sitting between them. Germline CDR1 SGHDN, CDR2 FVKESK. The CDR3 sequence is 17 residues long. The CDR3 protein is CASSPRIGALISYEQFF. For the CDR3, the DNA is TGTGCCAGCAGCCCCCGCATTGGGGCCTTGATTAGCTATGAGCAGTTCTTC.

This chain connects TRBV23-1 to TRBJ1-2, with 7 bases identical to TRBD1. TRBV23-1 is sorted into the ORF group, with uncertain function. V was pared by 7 bases and J by 3 bases, with 14 bases of the junction left unmatched. This CDR3 has 16 residues. In nucleotides, the CDR3 is TGCGCCAGCACCCCTAGGGGGCCCTTTTGTGACTATGGCTACACCTTC. As protein: CASTPRGPFCDYGYTF.

The chain carries TRBV3-1 (or the pseudogene TRBV3-2) and TRBJ1-5; TRBD1 aligns across 9 bases. Germline V gene lookup returns CDR1 LGHDT and CDR2 YNNKEL (reference sequence). V shed 4 bases, J shed 6 bases, and the junction held 4 bases outside the gene matches. CDR3 length equals 14 residues. Written as DNA, the CDR3 is TGTGCCAGCAGCCCCCGACAGGGGGGTCAGCCCCAGCATTTT. It encodes CASSPRQGGQPQHF.